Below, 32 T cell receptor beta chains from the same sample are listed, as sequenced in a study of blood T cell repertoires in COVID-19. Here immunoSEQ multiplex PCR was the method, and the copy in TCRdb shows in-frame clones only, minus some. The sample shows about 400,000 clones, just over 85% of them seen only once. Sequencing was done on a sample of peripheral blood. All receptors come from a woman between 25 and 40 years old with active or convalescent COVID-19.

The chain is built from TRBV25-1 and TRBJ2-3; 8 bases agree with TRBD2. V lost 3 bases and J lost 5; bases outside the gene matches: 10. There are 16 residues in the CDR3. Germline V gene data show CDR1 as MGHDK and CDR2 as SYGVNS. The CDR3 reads CASSESHHAGGDTQYF. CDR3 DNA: TGTGCCAGCAGTGAGTCCCATCATGCGGGGGGAGATACGCAGTATTTT.

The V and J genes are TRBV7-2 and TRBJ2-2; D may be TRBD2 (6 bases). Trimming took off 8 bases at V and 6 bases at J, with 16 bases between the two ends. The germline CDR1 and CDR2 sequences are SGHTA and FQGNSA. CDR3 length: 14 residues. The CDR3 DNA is TGTGCCAGCCGCGTTGGGCCGGGAGCCGGGGAGCTGTTTTTT. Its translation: CASRVGPGAGELFF.

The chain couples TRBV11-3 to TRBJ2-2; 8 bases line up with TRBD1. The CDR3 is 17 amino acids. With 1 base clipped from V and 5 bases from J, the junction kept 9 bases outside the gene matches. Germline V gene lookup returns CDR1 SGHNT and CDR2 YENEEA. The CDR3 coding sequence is TGTGCCAGCAGCTTAGCTGGAGCACAGGGGGTAACCGGGGAGCTGTTTTTT. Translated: CASSLAGAQGVTGELFF.

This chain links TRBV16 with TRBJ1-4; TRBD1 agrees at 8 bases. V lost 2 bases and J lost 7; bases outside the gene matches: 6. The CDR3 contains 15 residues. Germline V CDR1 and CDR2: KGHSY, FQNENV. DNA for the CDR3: TGTGCCAGCAGCCAAGTCAGGGGGCTGTTTGAAAAACTGTTTTTT. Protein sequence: CASSQVRGLFEKLFF.

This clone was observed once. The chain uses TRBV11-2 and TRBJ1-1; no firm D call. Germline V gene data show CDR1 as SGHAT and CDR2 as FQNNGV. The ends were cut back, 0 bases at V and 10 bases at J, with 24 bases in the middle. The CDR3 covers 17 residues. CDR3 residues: CASSLDGTGSYKKGAFF. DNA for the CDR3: TGTGCCAGCAGCTTAGACGGTACGGGTTCCTACAAAAAAGGAGCTTTCTTT.

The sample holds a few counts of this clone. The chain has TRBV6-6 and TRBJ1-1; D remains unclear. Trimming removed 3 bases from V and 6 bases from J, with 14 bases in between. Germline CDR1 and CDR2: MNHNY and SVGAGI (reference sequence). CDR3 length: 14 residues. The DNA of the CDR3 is TGTGCCAGCAGTTATGGAGGTGGAGGTTCTGAAGCTTTCTTT. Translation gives CASSYGGGGSEAFF.

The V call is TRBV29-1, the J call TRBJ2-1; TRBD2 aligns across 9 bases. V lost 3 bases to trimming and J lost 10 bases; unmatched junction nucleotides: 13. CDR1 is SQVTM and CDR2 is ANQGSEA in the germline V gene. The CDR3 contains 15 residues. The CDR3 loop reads CSVELGTSTPSEQFF. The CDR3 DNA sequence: TGCAGCGTTGAGTTAGGGACTAGCACTCCCAGCGAGCAGTTCTTC.

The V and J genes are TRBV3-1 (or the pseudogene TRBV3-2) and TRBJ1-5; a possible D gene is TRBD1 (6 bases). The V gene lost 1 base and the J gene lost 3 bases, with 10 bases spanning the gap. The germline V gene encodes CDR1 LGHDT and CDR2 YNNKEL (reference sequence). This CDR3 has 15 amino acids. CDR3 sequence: CASSQGTDYNQPQHF. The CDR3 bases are TGTGCCAGCAGCCAAGGGACAGATTACAATCAGCCCCAGCATTTT.

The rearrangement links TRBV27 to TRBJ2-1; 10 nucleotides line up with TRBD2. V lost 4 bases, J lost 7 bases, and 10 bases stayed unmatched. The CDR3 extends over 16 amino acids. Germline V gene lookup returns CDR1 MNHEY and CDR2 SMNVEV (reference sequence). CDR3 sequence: CASSSELAGSGNEQFF. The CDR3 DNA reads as TGTGCCAGCAGTTCAGAACTAGCGGGATCTGGGAATGAGCAGTTCTTC.

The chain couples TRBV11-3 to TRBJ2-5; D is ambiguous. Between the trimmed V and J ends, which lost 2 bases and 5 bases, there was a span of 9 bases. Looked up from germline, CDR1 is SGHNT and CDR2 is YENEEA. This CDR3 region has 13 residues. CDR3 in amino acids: CASSLTRVETQYF. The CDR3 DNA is TGTGCCAGCAGCTTAACGAGAGTGGAGACCCAGTACTTC.

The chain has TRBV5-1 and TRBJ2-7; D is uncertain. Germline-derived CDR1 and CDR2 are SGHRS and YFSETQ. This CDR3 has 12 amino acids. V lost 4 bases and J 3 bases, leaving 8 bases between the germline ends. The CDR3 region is CASSPAGYEQYF. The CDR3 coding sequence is TGCGCCAGCAGCCCTGCAGGCTACGAGCAGTACTTC.

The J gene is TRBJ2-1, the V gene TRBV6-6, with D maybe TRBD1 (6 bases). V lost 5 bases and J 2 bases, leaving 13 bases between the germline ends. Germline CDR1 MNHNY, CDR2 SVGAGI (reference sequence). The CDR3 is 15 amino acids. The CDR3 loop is CASSLQGGTYNEQFF. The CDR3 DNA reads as TGTGCCAGCAGTCTACAGGGTGGTACCTACAATGAGCAGTTCTTC.

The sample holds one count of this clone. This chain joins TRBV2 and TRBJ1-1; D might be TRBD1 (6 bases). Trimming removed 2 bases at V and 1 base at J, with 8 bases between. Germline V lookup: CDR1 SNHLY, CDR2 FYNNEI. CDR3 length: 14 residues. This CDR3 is CASSERDKNTEAFF. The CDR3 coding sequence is TGTGCCAGCAGTGAAAGGGACAAGAACACTGAAGCTTTCTTT.

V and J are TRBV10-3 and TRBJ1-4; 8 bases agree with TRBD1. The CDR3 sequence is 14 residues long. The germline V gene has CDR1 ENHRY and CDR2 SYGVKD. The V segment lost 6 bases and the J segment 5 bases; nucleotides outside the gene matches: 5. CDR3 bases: TGTGCCATCAGAGATCAGGGGGCCAATGAAAAACTGTTTTTT. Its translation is CAIRDQGANEKLFF.

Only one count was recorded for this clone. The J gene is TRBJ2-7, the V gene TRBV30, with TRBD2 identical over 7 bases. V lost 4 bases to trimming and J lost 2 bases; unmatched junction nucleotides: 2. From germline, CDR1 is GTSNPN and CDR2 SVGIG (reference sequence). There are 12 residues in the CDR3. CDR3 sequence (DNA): TGTGCCTGGATCGCGGGGGCCTACGAGCAGTACTTC. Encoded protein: CAWIAGAYEQYF.

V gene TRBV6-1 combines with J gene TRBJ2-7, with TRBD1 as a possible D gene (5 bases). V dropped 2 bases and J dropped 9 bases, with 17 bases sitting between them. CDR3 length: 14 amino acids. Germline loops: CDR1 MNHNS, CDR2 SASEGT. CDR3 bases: TGTGCCAGCAGTGAATTGTGGGGCCCCCTCGGGCAGTACTTC. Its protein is CASSELWGPLGQYF.

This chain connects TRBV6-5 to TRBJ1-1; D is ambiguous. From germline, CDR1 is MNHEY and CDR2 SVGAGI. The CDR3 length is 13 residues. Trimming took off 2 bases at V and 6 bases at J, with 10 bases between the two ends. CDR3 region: CASSYLDSAEAFF. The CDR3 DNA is TGTGCCAGCAGTTACCTAGATAGCGCTGAAGCTTTCTTT.

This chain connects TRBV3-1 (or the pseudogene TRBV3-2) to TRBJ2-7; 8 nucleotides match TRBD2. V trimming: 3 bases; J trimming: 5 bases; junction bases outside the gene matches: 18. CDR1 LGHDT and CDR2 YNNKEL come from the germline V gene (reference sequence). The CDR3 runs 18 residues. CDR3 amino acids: CASSQGLIGLALTDEQYF. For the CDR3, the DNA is TGTGCCAGCAGCCAGGGCTTAATAGGACTAGCCTTAACCGACGAGCAGTACTTC.

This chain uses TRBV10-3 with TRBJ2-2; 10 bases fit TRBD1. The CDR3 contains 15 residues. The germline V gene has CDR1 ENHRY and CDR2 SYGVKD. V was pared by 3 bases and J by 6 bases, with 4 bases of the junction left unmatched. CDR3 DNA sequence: TGTGCCATCAGTGACGACAGGGGGCAGGCCGGGGAGCTGTTTTTT. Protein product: CAISDDRGQAGELFF.

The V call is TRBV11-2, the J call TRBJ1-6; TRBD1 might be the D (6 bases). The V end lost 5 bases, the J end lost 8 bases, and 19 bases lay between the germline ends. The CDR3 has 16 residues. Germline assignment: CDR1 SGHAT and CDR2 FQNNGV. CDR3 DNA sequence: TGTGCCAGCAGCCACCCCCTCTTGGGGGCTGATTCACCCCTCCACTTT. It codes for CASSHPLLGADSPLHF.

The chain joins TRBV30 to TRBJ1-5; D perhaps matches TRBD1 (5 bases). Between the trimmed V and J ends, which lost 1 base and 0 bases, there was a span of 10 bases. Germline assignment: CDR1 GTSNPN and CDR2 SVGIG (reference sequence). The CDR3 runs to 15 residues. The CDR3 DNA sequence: TGTGCCTGGAGTGAAGGGGCTTATAGCAATCAGCCCCAGCATTTT. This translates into CAWSEGAYSNQPQHF.

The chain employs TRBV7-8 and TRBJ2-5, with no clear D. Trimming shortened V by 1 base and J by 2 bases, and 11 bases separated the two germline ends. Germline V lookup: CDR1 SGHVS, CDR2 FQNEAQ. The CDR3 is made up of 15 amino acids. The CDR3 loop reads CASSLVVRVQETQYF. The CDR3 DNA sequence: TGTGCCAGCAGCTTAGTGGTCCGGGTGCAAGAGACCCAGTACTTC.

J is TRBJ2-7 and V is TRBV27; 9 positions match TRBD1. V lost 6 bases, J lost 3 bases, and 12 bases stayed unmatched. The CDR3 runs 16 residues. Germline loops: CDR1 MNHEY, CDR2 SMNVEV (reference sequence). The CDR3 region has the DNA TGTGCCAGCAGCTATCGACCCGGACAGGGGTTCTACGAGCAGTACTTC. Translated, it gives CASSYRPGQGFYEQYF.

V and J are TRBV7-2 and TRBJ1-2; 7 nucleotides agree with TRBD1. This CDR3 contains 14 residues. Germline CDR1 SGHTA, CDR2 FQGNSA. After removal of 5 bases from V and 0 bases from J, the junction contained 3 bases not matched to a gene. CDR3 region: CASSARGSNYGYTF. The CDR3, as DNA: TGTGCCAGCAGCGCCAGGGGGTCTAACTATGGCTACACCTTC.

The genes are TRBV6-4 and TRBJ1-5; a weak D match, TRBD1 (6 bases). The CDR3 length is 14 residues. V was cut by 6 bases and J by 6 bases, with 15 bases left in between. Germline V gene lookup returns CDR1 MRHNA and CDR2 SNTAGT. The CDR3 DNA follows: TGTGCCAGCAGCCCACAGGGAGTGGGTCAGCCCCAGCATTTT. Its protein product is CASSPQGVGQPQHF.

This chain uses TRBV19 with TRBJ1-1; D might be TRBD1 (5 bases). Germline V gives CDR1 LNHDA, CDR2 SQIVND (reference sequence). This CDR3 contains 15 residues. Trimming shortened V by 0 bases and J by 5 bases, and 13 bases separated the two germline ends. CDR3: CASSIDQVGGTEAFF. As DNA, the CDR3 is TGTGCCAGTAGTATAGATCAGGTGGGGGGAACTGAAGCTTTCTTT.

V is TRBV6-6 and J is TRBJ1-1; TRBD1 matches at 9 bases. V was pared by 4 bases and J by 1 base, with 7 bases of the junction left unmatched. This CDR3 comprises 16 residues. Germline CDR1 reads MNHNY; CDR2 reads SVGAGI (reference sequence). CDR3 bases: TGTGCCAGCAGTTCCCTTACAGGGGGCAGGAACACTGAAGCTTTCTTT. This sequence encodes CASSSLTGGRNTEAFF.

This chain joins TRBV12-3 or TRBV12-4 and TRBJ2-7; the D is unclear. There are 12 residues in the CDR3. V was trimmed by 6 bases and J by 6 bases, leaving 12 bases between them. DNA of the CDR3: TGTGCCAGCAGCAGGAATAACGTCGAGCAGTACTTC. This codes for CASSRNNVEQYF.

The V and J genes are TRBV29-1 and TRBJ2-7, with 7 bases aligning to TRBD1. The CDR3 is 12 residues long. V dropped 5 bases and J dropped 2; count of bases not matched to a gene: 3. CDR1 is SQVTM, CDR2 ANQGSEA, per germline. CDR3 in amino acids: CSVTGTAYEQYF. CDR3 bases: TGCAGCGTTACCGGGACAGCCTACGAGCAGTACTTC.

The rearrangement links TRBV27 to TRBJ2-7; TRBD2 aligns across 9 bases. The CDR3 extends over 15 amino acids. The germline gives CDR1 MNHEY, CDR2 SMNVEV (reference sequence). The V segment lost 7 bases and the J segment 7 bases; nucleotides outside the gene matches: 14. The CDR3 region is CASKRASGDGGEQYF. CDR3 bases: TGTGCCAGCAAACGGGCTAGCGGGGACGGTGGAGAGCAGTACTTC.

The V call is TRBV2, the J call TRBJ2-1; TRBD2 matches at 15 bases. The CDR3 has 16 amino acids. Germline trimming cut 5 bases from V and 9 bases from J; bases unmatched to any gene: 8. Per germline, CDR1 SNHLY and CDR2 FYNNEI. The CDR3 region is CASSQEGTSGGIEQFF. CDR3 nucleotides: TGTGCCAGCAGTCAAGAGGGGACTAGCGGGGGGATTGAGCAGTTCTTC.

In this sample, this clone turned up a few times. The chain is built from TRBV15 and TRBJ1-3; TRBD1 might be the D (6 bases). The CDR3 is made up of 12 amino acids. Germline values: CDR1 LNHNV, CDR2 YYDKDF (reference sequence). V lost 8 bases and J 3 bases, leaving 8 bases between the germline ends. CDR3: CATSDSGNTIYF. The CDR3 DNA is TGTGCCACCTCGGACAGTGGAAACACCATATATTTT.